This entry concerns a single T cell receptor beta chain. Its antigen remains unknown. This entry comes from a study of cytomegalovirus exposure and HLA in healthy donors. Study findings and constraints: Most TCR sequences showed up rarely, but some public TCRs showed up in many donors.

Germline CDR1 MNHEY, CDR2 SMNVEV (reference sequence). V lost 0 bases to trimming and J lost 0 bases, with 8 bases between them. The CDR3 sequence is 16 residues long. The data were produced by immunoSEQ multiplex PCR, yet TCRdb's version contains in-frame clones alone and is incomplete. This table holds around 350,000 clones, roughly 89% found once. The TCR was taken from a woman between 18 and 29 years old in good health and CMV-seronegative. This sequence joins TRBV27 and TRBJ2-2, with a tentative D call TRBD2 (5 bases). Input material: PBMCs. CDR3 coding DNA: TGTGCCAGCAGTTTATCGGGGAGCGCGAACACCGGGGAGCTGTTTTTT. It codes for CASSLSGSANTGELFF.